These 2 T cell receptor beta chains came from one sample sequenced in a study of blood T cell repertoires in COVID-19. Data came from immunoSEQ multiplex PCR; TCRdb stores just in-frame clones and leaves some out. The sample carries 250,000 or so clones, about 90% recorded once. Sequenced: PBMCs or T cells enriched from blood (not recorded which). These receptors came from a human donor in a cohort exposed to, infected with or recovered from COVID-19 (not recorded which). The donor label of this sample is uncertain.

J is TRBJ1-3 and V is TRBV30; the D is unclear. Trimming shortened V by 5 bases and J by 0 bases, and 8 bases separated the two germline ends. CDR3 size: 13 residues. Germline V gene sequence: CDR1 GTSNPN, CDR2 SVGIG (reference sequence). The CDR3 coding sequence is TGTGCCTGGTCCCTCGGCTCTGGAAACACCATATATTTT. Protein: CAWSLGSGNTIYF.

CDR3 sequence reads: CASSLGGHGNTEAFF. The CDR3 DNA sequence: TGCGCCAGCAGCTTGGGGGGACATGGGAACACTGAAGCTTTCTTT. This rearrangement joins TRBV5-1 to TRBJ1-1, with a tentative D call TRBD1 (6 bases). Germline V CDR1 and CDR2: SGHRS, YFSETQ. The CDR3 covers 15 residues. Between the trimmed V and J ends, which lost 0 bases and 1 base, there was a span of 10 bases. Based on the CDR3 plus reference TRBV5-1 and TRBJ1-1, the full variable domain is KAGVTQTPRYLIKTRGQQVTLSCSPISGHRSVSWYQQTPGQGLQFLFEYFSETQRNKGNFPGRFSGRQFSNSRSEMNVSTLELGDSALYLCASSLGGHGNTEAFFGQGTRLTVV.